Presented here are 11 T cell receptor beta chains from one specimen sequenced in a study of metastatic and nonmetastatic thyroid tumors. Each patient came to thyroid surgery without any prior treatment (of any kind). Using MiXCR, TCRdb re-called clones from the PCR reads. The table has 75,000 to 95,000 clones, about 12% seen once. Input material: blood. These receptors all stem from a female donor with papillary thyroid cancer or a benign thyroid nodule (not recorded which). Some clones in this sample may be carry-over from other donors' samples.

This clone was seen only a few times. The genes are TRBV28 and TRBJ1-1; no definite D call. Germline assignment: CDR1 MDHEN and CDR2 SYDVKM. Deletions cut 8 bases from V and 1 base from J, with 8 bases between. This CDR3 comprises 12 residues. CDR3 protein: CASLLENTEAFF. DNA of the CDR3: TGTGCCAGCTTATTGGAGAACACTGAAGCTTTCTTT.

The chain carries TRBV4-3 and TRBJ2-7, with D unclear. Between the trimmed V and J ends, which lost 1 base and 0 bases, there was a span of 13 bases. The germline CDR1 and CDR2 sequences are LGHNA and YSLEER. This CDR3 comprises 16 residues. The CDR3 DNA reads TGCGCCAGCAGCCAAGTCTTGGTACAGTCCTCCTACGAGCAGTACTTC. Protein sequence: CASSQVLVQSSYEQYF.

This clone occurred many times. V usage is TRBV20-1 and J usage is TRBJ2-7; D possibly corresponds to TRBD2 (7 bases). CDR1 and CDR2 (germline): DFQATT, SNEGSKA (reference sequence). V lost 1 base, J lost 2 bases, and 12 bases lay in between. This CDR3 spans 14 amino acids. The CDR3 here is CSARGGRGPYEQYF. CDR3 bases: TGCAGTGCTAGAGGGGGGCGGGGGCCCTACGAGCAGTACTTC.

In this sample, this clone turned up many times. The V and J genes are TRBV27 and TRBJ1-1; D uncertain. The CDR3 has 13 amino acids. The ends were cut back, 4 bases at V and 7 bases at J, with 13 bases in the middle. Germline CDR1 MNHEY, CDR2 SMNVEV (reference sequence). The CDR3 here is CASSSPLRIEAFF. The CDR3 bases are TGTGCCAGCAGTTCTCCTCTTAGGATTGAAGCTTTCTTT.

In its sample, this clone was seen many times. A read error may produce the germline difference seen at one junction end. The rearrangement joins TRBV7-7 to TRBJ2-3; tentatively, D is TRBD1 or TRBD2 (6 bases each). The germline V gene has CDR1 SSHAT and CDR2 FNYEAQ (reference sequence). The length of the CDR3 is 17 residues. CDR3 in amino acids: CASSFRGLSGGTDTQYF. The CDR3 region has the DNA TGTGCTAGCAGCTTCCGGGGGCTAAGCGGCGGCACAGATACGCAGTATTTT.

This clone showed up many times. V gene TRBV29-1 combines with J gene TRBJ2-1; D may be TRBD1 or TRBD2 (5 bases each). There are 14 residues in the CDR3. V lost 4 bases and J lost 0, with 10 bases in between. Germline loops: CDR1 SQVTM, CDR2 ANQGSEA. The CDR3 here is CSVGGGGSYNEQFF. The CDR3, as DNA: TGCAGCGTTGGAGGTGGGGGCTCCTACAATGAGCAGTTCTTC.

This clone has ten or more counts. The V call is TRBV12-3 or TRBV12-4, the J call TRBJ2-6, with TRBD1 as a possible D gene (6 bases). Trimming pared 6 bases from V and 0 bases from J, leaving 9 bases between. This CDR3 has 15 amino acids. The CDR3 loop is CASRPGDSGANVLTF. For the CDR3, the DNA is TGTGCCAGCAGGCCAGGGGACTCTGGGGCCAACGTCCTGACTTTC.

The chain uses TRBV20-1 and TRBJ1-6; 9 nucleotides line up with TRBD1. Germline V gene lookup returns CDR1 DFQATT and CDR2 SNEGSKA (reference sequence). Trimming cost V 0 bases and J 5 bases; bases outside gene matches: 5. The CDR3 contains 16 residues. The CDR3 region is CSARDATGGNNSPLHF. CDR3 DNA: TGCAGTGCTAGAGACGCCACAGGGGGCAATAATTCACCCCTCCACTTT.

At least ten counts were recorded for this clone. The CDR3 DNA follows: TGTGCCAGCAGGGAACAGGGGGCCAGGTTTGGCACTGAAGCTTTCTTT. Its protein product is CASREQGARFGTEAFF. The chain recombines TRBV11-1 with TRBJ1-1; 9 positions match TRBD1. V shed 6 bases, J shed 4 bases, and the junction held 12 bases outside the gene matches. Germline CDR1 and CDR2: SGHAT and FQDESV (reference sequence). The CDR3 is 16 amino acids.

Note on this clone: It may be a read error: a sequence one base away is much more abundant. Without the conserved terminal phenylalanine or tryptophan, this CDR3 likely stems from a read error. No DNA is shown, since the ends of the CDR3 on it are uncertain; the CDR3 is the one TCRdb lists. This specimen includes other DNA sequences encoding the same CDR3. V is TRBV20-1 and J is TRBJ2-3; the table names TRBD2, a call not compared with the DNA. The CDR3 spans 15 amino acids, including both terminal residues. The germline gives CDR1 DFQATT, CDR2 SNEGSKA (reference sequence). Here the CDR3 reads CSAKSIAAGTDTQYL.

The table lists this clone with many counts. V usage is TRBV2 and J usage is TRBJ1-1; the D gene is possibly TRBD1 (5 bases). CDR1 and CDR2 (germline): SNHLY, FYNNEI. The CDR3 has 13 residues. Trimming took off 7 bases at V and 2 bases at J, with 11 bases between the two ends. The CDR3 sequence: CASKRDPNTEAFF. CDR3 bases: TGTGCCAGCAAACGGGACCCAAACACTGAAGCTTTCTTT.